These 21 T cell receptor beta chains were all obtained from the same sample, sequenced in a study of early T cells in non-severe SARS-CoV-2 infection. TCRdb processed the 5' RACE reads anew with MiXCR; each CDR3 protein has one entry. The top ten clones hold around a tenth of a sample with more than 20,000 distinct CDR3 sequences, around 5.2% of them seen once. Sequenced sample: whole blood. These TCRs come from an adult who was a healthcare worker with PCR-confirmed SARS-CoV-2 infection or an uninfected control (not recorded which).

The J gene is TRBJ2-7, the V gene TRBV5-1; possible D gene TRBD1, 5 bases. Germline V lookup: CDR1 SGHRS, CDR2 YFSETQ. V was trimmed by 4 bases and J by 3 bases, leaving 11 bases between them. The CDR3 extends over 13 amino acids. The DNA of the CDR3 is TGCGCCAGCAGCGCAGACAGAGGCTACGAGCAGTACTTC. Translated: CASSADRGYEQYF.

This clonotype occurred a few times. The J gene is TRBJ1-6, the V gene TRBV12-3 or TRBV12-4; 7 bases are shared with TRBD1. With V trimmed by 5 bases and J by 8 bases, 9 bases remained unmatched. The CDR3 covers 15 residues. This CDR3 is CASSLSRQGDSPLHF. The DNA of the CDR3 is TGTGCCAGCAGTCTTAGTCGACAGGGAGATTCACCCCTCCACTTT.

This clonotype was counted ten times or more. This rearrangement joins TRBV20-1 to TRBJ2-7, with 7 bases lining up with TRBD2. Unmatched junction bases numbered 3, after V lost 7 bases and J lost 3 bases. This CDR3 is built from 11 residues. The germline CDR1 and CDR2 sequences are DFQATT and SNEGSKA (reference sequence). CDR3 region: CSVGTNYEQYV. The DNA of the CDR3 is TGCAGTGTCGGGACTAACTACGAGCAGTACGTC.

This clonotype was detected many times. V and J are TRBV10-1 and TRBJ1-5; D call uncertain. In germline, CDR1 is WNHNN, CDR2 SYGVQD (reference sequence). CDR3 size: 14 residues. With 6 bases removed from V and 1 base from J, the gap between germline ends came to 10 bases. Here the CDR3 reads CASSCRLSNQPQHF. In nucleotides, the CDR3 is TGCGCCAGCAGCTGCAGGTTAAGCAATCAGCCCCAGCATTTT.

V and J are TRBV7-9 and TRBJ1-1, with D unresolved. The germline gives CDR1 SEHNR, CDR2 FQNEAQ (reference sequence). V was pared by 0 bases and J by 1 base, with 9 bases between. This CDR3 contains 15 residues. The chain's CDR3 is CASSLARGENTEAFF. CDR3 DNA: TGTGCCAGCAGCTTAGCGCGGGGAGAGAACACTGAAGCTTTCTTT.

This clonotype showed up just a few times. The genes are TRBV7-9 and TRBJ2-3, with D tentatively TRBD1 (6 bases). V was pared by 5 bases and J by 0 bases, with 12 bases between. Looked up from germline, CDR1 is SEHNR and CDR2 is FQNEAQ (reference sequence). CDR3 length: 15 amino acids. The CDR3 DNA follows: TGTGCCAGCAGCCCACAGGGCACTAGCACAGATACGCAGTATTTT. Translated, it gives CASSPQGTSTDTQYF.

The sample holds many counts of this clonotype. The rearrangement links TRBV29-1 to TRBJ2-5; a weak D match, TRBD2 (5 bases). Trimming stripped 2 bases from V and 3 bases from J, with 13 bases between. CDR1 is SQVTM and CDR2 is ANQGSEA in the germline V gene. The CDR3 contains 14 residues. The CDR3 DNA follows: TGCAGCGTTGAAAGAGGAGGACTCAAAGAGACCCAGTACTTC. Its protein product is CSVERGGLKETQYF.

This clonotype showed up many times. V usage is TRBV28 and J usage is TRBJ1-4; 8 bases agree with TRBD1. This CDR3 contains 14 residues. After removal of 5 bases from V and 7 bases from J, the junction contained 6 bases not matched to a gene. Per the germline V gene, CDR1 is MDHEN and CDR2 is SYDVKM. The CDR3 is CASSLTGGSEKLFF. As DNA, the CDR3 is TGTGCCAGCAGTCTTACAGGGGGTTCTGAAAAACTGTTTTTT. The full variable domain, rest sourced from reference TRBV28 and TRBJ1-4, is DVKVTQSSRYLVKRTGEKVFLECVQDMDHENMFWYRQDPGLGLRLIYFSYDVKMKEKGDIPEGYSVSREKKERFSLILESASTNQTSMYLCASSLTGGSEKLFFGSGTQLSVL.

Relative to its sample, this clonotype is medium-sized. This chain links TRBV12-3 or TRBV12-4 with TRBJ2-3; D is possibly TRBD1 (6 bases). CDR3 size: 14 residues. V lost 6 bases, J lost 5 bases, and 15 bases lay in between. CDR3 in DNA: TGTGCCAGCAGACAAACAGGGCTTGGAGATACGCAGTATTTT. Translation gives CASRQTGLGDTQYF.

Regarding this clonotype: A much larger clone differs by one base, so this may be a read error. CDR3 nucleotides: TGTGCCATCAGTGACAGGACCGCACCGAGTAATTCATCCCTCCACTTT. This encodes CAISDRTAPSNSSLHF. This chain links TRBV10-3 with TRBJ1-6; D gene ambiguous. The CDR3 spans 16 residues. The germline V gene encodes CDR1 ENHRY and CDR2 SYGVKD.

This clonotype was seen at least ten times. The chain joins TRBV7-6 to TRBJ2-1; 8 bases match TRBD2. V trimming: 1 base; J trimming: 8 bases; junction bases outside the gene matches: 13. This CDR3 contains 17 residues. The V gene's germline CDR1 is SGHVS and CDR2 FNYEAQ. The CDR3 region has the DNA TGTGCCAGCAGCTTAGGTACTGAGGGGACTAGGTCATATGAGCAGTTCTTC. Protein sequence: CASSLGTEGTRSYEQFF.

This clonotype was detected many times. This chain connects TRBV2 to TRBJ2-1, with D hard to call. The CDR3 length is 11 residues. V lost 4 bases, J lost 7 bases, and 5 bases lay in between. The germline gives CDR1 SNHLY, CDR2 FYNNEI. CDR3 in amino acids: CASSVYNEQFF. CDR3 nucleotide sequence: TGTGCCAGCAGTGTATATAATGAGCAGTTCTTC.

This clonotype was observed once. This sequence joins TRBV10-3 and TRBJ1-6, with a weak D call TRBD1 (5 bases). CDR3 length: 15 residues. V was shortened by 3 bases and J by 5 bases, with 11 bases between the two germline ends. Germline V gene data show CDR1 as ENHRY and CDR2 as SYGVKD. CDR3: CAISETGTDNSPLHF. DNA for the CDR3: TGTGCCATCAGTGAAACCGGGACGGATAATTCACCCCTCCACTTT.

In its sample, this clonotype was seen many times. The rearrangement joins TRBV12-3 or TRBV12-4 to TRBJ2-2; TRBD1 matches 10 bases. Germline trimming cut 3 bases from V and 5 bases from J; bases unmatched to any gene: 6. The CDR3 sequence is 16 residues long. The CDR3 loop reads CASSLGAGQGTGELFF. DNA of the CDR3: TGTGCCAGCAGTTTGGGGGCGGGACAGGGGACCGGGGAGCTGTTTTTT.

This clonotype is categorized as medium-sized. The chain uses TRBV12-3 or TRBV12-4 and TRBJ2-7, with unresolved D. V was cut by 6 bases and J by 6 bases, with 15 bases left in between. The CDR3 spans 13 residues. The chain's CDR3 is CASSSGPSSEQYF. Written as DNA, the CDR3 is TGTGCCAGCAGCTCCGGCCCCTCAAGCGAGCAGTACTTC.

This clonotype was observed at least ten times. This chain uses TRBV7-2 with TRBJ2-7, with D possibly matching TRBD2 (5 bases). Between the trimmed V and J ends, which lost 4 bases and 4 bases, there was a span of 11 bases. The CDR3 is 13 amino acids. Per germline, CDR1 SGHTA and CDR2 FQGNSA. CDR3 nucleotides: TGTGCCAGCAGCTGGGGAGAGCCTTACGAGCAGTACTTC. It encodes CASSWGEPYEQYF.

This clonotype showed up just a few times. This chain uses TRBV20-1 with TRBJ2-7, with 7 nucleotides matching TRBD2. V shed 4 bases and J 4 bases; nucleotides not matched to a gene: 7. This CDR3 spans 13 amino acids. Germline CDR1 and CDR2: DFQATT and SNEGSKA (reference sequence). The CDR3, as DNA: TGCAGTGCTATCAAACTAGCGACGTACGAGCAGTACTTC. Protein sequence: CSAIKLATYEQYF.

This clonotype was counted many times. The genes are TRBV7-2 and TRBJ1-1, with 11 bases fitting TRBD1. The CDR3 totals 14 residues. V was clipped by 5 bases and J by 5 bases; unmatched bases: 4. CDR1 SGHTA and CDR2 FQGNSA come from the germline V gene. The CDR3 DNA is TGTGCCAGCAGCCCGGACAGGGGGCAAACTGAAGCTTTCTTT. Residues: CASSPDRGQTEAFF.

In this sample, this clonotype turned up many times. The V gene is TRBV19, the J gene TRBJ1-2; D unresolved. The V and J ends lost 1 base and 0 bases respectively, with 9 bases between them. The CDR3 sequence is 15 residues long. CDR1 is LNHDA and CDR2 is SQIVND in the germline V gene (reference sequence). The CDR3 DNA follows: TGTGCCAGTAGTATAGTAGGACCGGCTAACTATGGCTACACCTTC. Protein: CASSIVGPANYGYTF.

This clonotype was picked up a small number of times. The chain uses TRBV20-1 and TRBJ1-6; 7 nucleotides agree with TRBD1. The CDR3 length is 14 residues. The V segment lost 3 bases and the J segment 7 bases; nucleotides outside the gene matches: 6. Germline V lookup: CDR1 DFQATT, CDR2 SNEGSKA (reference sequence). The CDR3: CSAREGGWNSPLHF. The DNA of the CDR3 is TGCAGTGCTAGGGAAGGGGGCTGGAATTCACCCCTCCACTTT.

The table lists this clonotype with many counts. The rearrangement uses TRBV7-3 and TRBJ2-5; D gene uncertain. The germline V gene has CDR1 SGHTA and CDR2 FQGTGA. This CDR3 is 13 amino acids long. V dropped 0 bases and J dropped 0 bases, with 2 bases sitting between them. The CDR3, as DNA: TGTGCCAGCAGCTTAACGTACCAAGAGACCCAGTACTTC. Its translation: CASSLTYQETQYF.